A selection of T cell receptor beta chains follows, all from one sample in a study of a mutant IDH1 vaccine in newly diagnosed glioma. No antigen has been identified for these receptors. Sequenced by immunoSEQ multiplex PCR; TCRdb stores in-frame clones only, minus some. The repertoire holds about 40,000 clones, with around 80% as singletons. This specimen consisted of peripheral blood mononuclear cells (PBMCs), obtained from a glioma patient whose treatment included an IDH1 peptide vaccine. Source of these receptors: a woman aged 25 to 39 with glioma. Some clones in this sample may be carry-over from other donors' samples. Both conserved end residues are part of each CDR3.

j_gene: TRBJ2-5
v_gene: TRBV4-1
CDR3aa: CASSPADREETQYF

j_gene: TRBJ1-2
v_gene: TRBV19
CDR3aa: CASSPGGTSYGYTF

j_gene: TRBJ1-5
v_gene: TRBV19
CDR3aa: CASSPPEGQTNQPQHF

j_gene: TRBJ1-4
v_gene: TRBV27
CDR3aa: CASSSYLQGGTNEKLFF

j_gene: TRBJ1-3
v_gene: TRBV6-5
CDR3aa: CASSYSRGSGNTIYF

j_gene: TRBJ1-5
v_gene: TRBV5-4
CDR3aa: CASSTGTDNQPQHF

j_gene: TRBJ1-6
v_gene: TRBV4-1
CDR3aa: CASSQDHGSPLHF

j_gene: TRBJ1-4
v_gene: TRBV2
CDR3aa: CASSEWGTGIEKLFF

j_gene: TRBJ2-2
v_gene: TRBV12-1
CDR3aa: CASSLKTAPDTGELFF

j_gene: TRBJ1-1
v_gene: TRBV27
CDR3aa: CASSLRPGLEAFF

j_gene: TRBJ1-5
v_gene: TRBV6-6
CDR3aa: CATGPGANQPQHF

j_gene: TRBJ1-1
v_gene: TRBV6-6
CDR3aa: CASSYGRNTEAFF

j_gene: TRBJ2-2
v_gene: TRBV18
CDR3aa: CASSPTTSYTGELFF

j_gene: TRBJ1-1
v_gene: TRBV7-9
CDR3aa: CASSPTGRGGVEAFF

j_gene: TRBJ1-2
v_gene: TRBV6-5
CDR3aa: CASSYGGIGYTF

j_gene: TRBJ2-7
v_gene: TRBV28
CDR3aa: CASSLSGGRANYEQYF

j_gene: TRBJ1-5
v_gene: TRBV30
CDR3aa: CAWSVGRVEQPQHF

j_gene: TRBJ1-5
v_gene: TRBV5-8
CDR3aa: CASSYHRDGQPQHF

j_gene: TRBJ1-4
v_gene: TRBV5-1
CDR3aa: CASSLATGAGEKLFF

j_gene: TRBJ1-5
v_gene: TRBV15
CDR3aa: CATSPDRGSNQPQHF